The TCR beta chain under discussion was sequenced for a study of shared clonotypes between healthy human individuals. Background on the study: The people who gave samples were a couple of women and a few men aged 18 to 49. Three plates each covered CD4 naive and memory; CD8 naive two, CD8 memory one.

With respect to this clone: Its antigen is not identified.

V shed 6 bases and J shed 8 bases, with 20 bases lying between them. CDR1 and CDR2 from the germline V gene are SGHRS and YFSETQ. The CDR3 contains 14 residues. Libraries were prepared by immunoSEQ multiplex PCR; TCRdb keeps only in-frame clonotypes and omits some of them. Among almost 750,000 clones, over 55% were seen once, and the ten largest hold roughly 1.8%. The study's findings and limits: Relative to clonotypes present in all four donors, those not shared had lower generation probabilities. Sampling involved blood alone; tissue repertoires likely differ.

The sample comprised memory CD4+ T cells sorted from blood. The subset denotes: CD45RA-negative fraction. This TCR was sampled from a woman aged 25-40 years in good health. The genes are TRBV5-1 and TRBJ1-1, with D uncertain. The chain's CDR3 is CASKEMDGEKEAFF. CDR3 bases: TGCGCCAGCAAGGAGATGGACGGTGAGAAGGAAGCTTTCTTT.